The clone carrying this T cell receptor (beta chain) was seen a few times. Here the CDR3 omits its conserved ending phenylalanine or tryptophan, so a read error is the likely source. Amplification yielded TCR beta CDR3 regions, with RNA transcripts as the source. The HTBI primer set was used in a first-round RT-PCR of the TCR CDR3. In TCRdb, the multiplex PCR reads were re-called with MiXCR into one record per CDR3 protein. The repertoire includes some 770,000 distinct CDR3 sequences, 16% of them detected once, and under 8.5% sits in the top ten. Clinical symptoms, serum thyroxine, TRAb, thyroid ultrasound and orbital computed tomography established diagnosis. Per germline, CDR1 GTSNPN and CDR2 SVGIG (reference sequence). The CDR3 totals 14 residues. The sample originates from a study of T cells in Graves' hyperthyroidism and ophthalmopathy.

This chain links TRBV30 with TRBJ1-1; D is possibly TRBD1 (5 bases). Specimen: blood. This clonotype was obtained from a man aged 18 to 29 with Graves' hyperthyroidism. The CDR3 DNA sequence: TGTGCTCGGAGAGAAGGGGCCTCGGGGACTGAAGCTTTCCTT. Its protein is CARREGASGTEAFL.